Following are 15 T cell receptor beta chains from one sample sequenced in a study of blood T cell repertoires in COVID-19. Using immunoSEQ multiplex PCR, the repertoire was profiled, and TCRdb retains in-frame clones only, with some absent. The table shows tens of thousands of clones, with about 88% occurring only once. Sequenced material: peripheral blood. These receptor sequences come from a human donor in a cohort sampled during active COVID-19.

The chain carries TRBV11-2 and TRBJ2-3; a possible D gene is TRBD2 (6 bases). This CDR3 has 12 residues. V lost 5 bases to trimming and J lost 5 bases, with 8 bases between them. CDR1 and CDR2 from the germline V gene are SGHAT and FQNNGV. The DNA of the CDR3 is TGTGCCAGCAGCGCAGCGGGAGATACGCAGTATTTT. Encoded protein: CASSAAGDTQYF.

J is TRBJ2-7 and V is TRBV29-1; 11 bases match TRBD1. The V segment lost 7 bases and the J segment 1 base; nucleotides outside the gene matches: 6. The V gene's germline CDR1 is SQVTM and CDR2 ANQGSEA. CDR3 length equals 14 residues. The CDR3 coding sequence is TGCAGCGCTACCGGGACAGGGGGTTCCTACGAGCAGTACTTC. Protein sequence: CSATGTGGSYEQYF.

The chain combines TRBV18 with TRBJ1-1, with D uncertain. This CDR3 is 12 amino acids long. Between the trimmed V and J ends, which lost 3 bases and 3 bases, there was a span of 5 bases. In germline, CDR1 is KGHSH, CDR2 LQKENI. The CDR3 DNA reads TGTGCCAGCTCACCCGGGGACACTGAAGCTTTCTTT. The encoded protein is CASSPGDTEAFF.

The chain has TRBV5-1 and TRBJ2-7; TRBD1 aligns across 9 bases. Trimming took 3 bases from V and 3 from J; bases not matched to a gene: 7. This CDR3 comprises 15 residues. CDR1 is SGHRS and CDR2 is YFSETQ in the germline V gene. CDR3 region: CASSSGTGIVYEQYF. Here the CDR3 DNA reads TGCGCCAGCAGCTCCGGGACAGGGATTGTCTACGAGCAGTACTTC.

The chain combines TRBV6-5 with TRBJ1-4, with D uncertain. Germline V gene sequence: CDR1 MNHEY, CDR2 SVGAGI. Trimming cost V 0 bases and J 3 bases, with 8 bases left between them. The CDR3 has 15 residues. This CDR3 is CASSYSRGPNEKLFF. The DNA for the CDR3 is TGTGCCAGCAGTTACTCGCGAGGCCCTAATGAAAAACTGTTTTTT.

The genes are TRBV3-1 (or the pseudogene TRBV3-2) and TRBJ1-6; possibly TRBD1 for D (6 bases). Germline CDR1 reads LGHDT; CDR2 reads YNNKEL (reference sequence). This CDR3 comprises 12 residues. The V and J ends lost 7 bases and 13 bases respectively, with 14 bases between them. The CDR3 reads CASNYPGVPLHF. CDR3 DNA sequence: TGTGCCAGCAATTACCCAGGGGTGCCCCTCCACTTT.

The chain carries TRBV25-1 and TRBJ1-1; D gene ambiguous. Germline CDR1 is MGHDK and CDR2 is SYGVNS. Between the trimmed V and J ends, which lost 4 bases and 1 base, there was a span of 10 bases. This CDR3 is built from 14 residues. The CDR3 region has the DNA TGTGCCAGCAGTGGAAATGGGCGGAACACTGAAGCTTTCTTT. This gives the protein CASSGNGRNTEAFF.

The chain joins TRBV27 to TRBJ2-7, with TRBD2 matching 7 bases. V lost 4 bases to trimming and J lost 6 bases; unmatched junction nucleotides: 15. CDR3 size: 16 residues. CDR1 is MNHEY and CDR2 is SMNVEV in the germline V gene (reference sequence). CDR3 DNA sequence: TGTGCCAGCAGTTCTCTTAACCCGGGAGGACCTGGCGAGCAGTACTTC. This gives the protein CASSSLNPGGPGEQYF.

J is TRBJ2-1 and V is TRBV7-6; 9 bases map to TRBD2. CDR1 is SGHVS and CDR2 is FNYEAQ in the germline V gene. The CDR3 covers 15 residues. The trim removed 2 bases at V and 3 bases at J, leaving 2 bases unmatched. The CDR3 DNA sequence: TGTGCCAGCAGCTTACAGCGGGGGGACTACAATGAGCAGTTCTTC. This translates into CASSLQRGDYNEQFF.

This rearrangement joins TRBV21-1 to TRBJ2-3; the table gives TRBD2 as D, unverified against the DNA. TRBV21-1 is an annotated pseudogene. CDR3 size: 16 residues. The CDR3 here is CASSFGNLIPTDTQYF. For the CDR3, the DNA is TGTGCCAGCAGCTTCGGGAACCTTATCCCCACAGATACGCAGTATTTT.

This sequence joins TRBV7-3 and TRBJ2-5; D ambiguous. Looked up from germline, CDR1 is SGHTA and CDR2 is FQGTGA. The CDR3 loop spans 13 amino acids. Trimming took 6 bases from V and 2 from J, leaving 10 bases between them. The CDR3 sequence is CASSNGRQETQYF. The CDR3 DNA is TGTGCCAGCAGTAATGGGCGACAAGAGACCCAGTACTTC.

CDR3 amino acids: CASSPRAGAPWEQFF. DNA for the CDR3: TGTGCCAGCAGCCCGCGAGCGGGGGCCCCGTGGGAGCAGTTCTTC. The chain joins TRBV7-2 to TRBJ2-1; TRBD2 agrees at 8 bases. CDR3 size: 15 residues. J gave up 10 bases and V 5 bases, and 13 bases lay outside the gene matches. Germline V CDR1 and CDR2: SGHTA, FQGNSA.

This chain links TRBV27 with TRBJ1-5; the D is unclear. V shed 9 bases and J shed 2 bases, with 14 bases lying between them. The CDR3 runs 14 residues. Germline CDR1 is MNHEY and CDR2 is SMNVEV (reference sequence). In DNA form, the CDR3 reads TGTGCCAGGCCGGGGAGGCGACGCAATCAGCCCCAGCATTTT. Residues: CARPGRRRNQPQHF.

The V call is TRBV10-3, the J call TRBJ2-7; TRBD2 matches at 11 bases. V was pared by 0 bases and J by 5 bases, with 3 bases of the junction left unmatched. CDR1 and CDR2 (germline): ENHRY, SYGVKD. The CDR3 extends over 15 amino acids. The CDR3 DNA reads as TGTGCCATCAGTGAGTCCTTGACTAGCGGGAACGAGCAGTACTTC. It codes for CAISESLTSGNEQYF.

This clone was seen once. The chain couples TRBV12-5 to TRBJ1-1, with D perhaps TRBD1 (5 bases). CDR1 is LGHNT, CDR2 FRNRAP, per germline. The V end lost 6 bases, the J end lost 1 base, and 12 bases lay between the germline ends. The CDR3 is 14 residues long. This chain's CDR3 is CASGLTGWNTEAFF. The CDR3 DNA is TGTGCTAGTGGCCTCACAGGTTGGAACACTGAAGCTTTCTTT. The whole variable domain, remainder taken from reference TRBV12-5 and TRBJ1-1, is DARVTQTPRHKVTEMGQEVTMRCQPILGHNTVFWYRQTMMQGLELLAYFRNRAPLDDSGMPKDRFSAEMPDATLATLKIQPSEPRDSAVYFCASGLTGWNTEAFFGQGTRLTVV.